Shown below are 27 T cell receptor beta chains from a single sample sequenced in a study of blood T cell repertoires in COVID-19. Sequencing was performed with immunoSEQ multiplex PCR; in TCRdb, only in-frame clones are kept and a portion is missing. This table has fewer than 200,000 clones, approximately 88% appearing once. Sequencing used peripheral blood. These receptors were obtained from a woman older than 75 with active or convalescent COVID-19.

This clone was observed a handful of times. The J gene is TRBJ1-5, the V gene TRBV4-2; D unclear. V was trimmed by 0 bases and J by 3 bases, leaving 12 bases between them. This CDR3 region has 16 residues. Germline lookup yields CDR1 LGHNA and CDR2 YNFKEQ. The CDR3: CASSQDLGAVNQPQHF. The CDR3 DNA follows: TGTGCCAGCAGCCAAGATCTGGGCGCAGTCAATCAGCCCCAGCATTTT.

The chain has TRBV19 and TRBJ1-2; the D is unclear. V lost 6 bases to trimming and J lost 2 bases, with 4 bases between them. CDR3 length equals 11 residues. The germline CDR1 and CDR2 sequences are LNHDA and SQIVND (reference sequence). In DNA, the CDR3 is TGTGCCAGTAGGCTAAACTATGGCTACACCTTC. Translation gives CASRLNYGYTF.

The CDR3 bases are TGTGCCAGCAGCCGTGCGGGACAGTCGAACACTGAAGCTTTCTTT. Protein: CASSRAGQSNTEAFF. This rearrangement joins TRBV5-7 to TRBJ1-1; 7 nucleotides agree with TRBD1. TRBV5-7 is marked as an open reading frame, function uncertain. The ends lost 4 bases at V and 1 base at J; junction bases unmatched: 7. The CDR3 totals 15 residues.

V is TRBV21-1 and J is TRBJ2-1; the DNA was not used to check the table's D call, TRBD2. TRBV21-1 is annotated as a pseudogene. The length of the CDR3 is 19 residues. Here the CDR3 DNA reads TGTGCCAGCAGCACCACTAGCGGGGGCCTCCGAAACGCTTACAATGAGCAGTTCTTC. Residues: CASSTTSGGLRNAYNEQFF.

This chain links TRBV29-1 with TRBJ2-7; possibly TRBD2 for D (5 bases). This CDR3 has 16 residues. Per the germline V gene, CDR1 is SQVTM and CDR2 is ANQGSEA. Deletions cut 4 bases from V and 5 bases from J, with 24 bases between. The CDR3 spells CSVVSSPPNGIHEQYF. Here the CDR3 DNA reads TGCAGCGTTGTTTCGTCACCACCAAACGGGATCCACGAGCAGTACTTC.

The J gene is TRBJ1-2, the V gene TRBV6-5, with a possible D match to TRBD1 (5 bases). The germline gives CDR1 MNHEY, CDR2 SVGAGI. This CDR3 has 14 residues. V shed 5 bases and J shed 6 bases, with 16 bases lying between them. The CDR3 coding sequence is TGTGCCAGCAGTCCCTGGGGTCAGACAGATGGCTACACCTTC. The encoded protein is CASSPWGQTDGYTF.

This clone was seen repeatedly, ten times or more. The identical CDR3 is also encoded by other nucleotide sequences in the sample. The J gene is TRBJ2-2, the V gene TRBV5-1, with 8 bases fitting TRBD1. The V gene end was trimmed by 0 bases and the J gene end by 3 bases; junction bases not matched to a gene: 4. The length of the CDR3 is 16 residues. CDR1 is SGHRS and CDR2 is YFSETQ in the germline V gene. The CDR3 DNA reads TGCGCCAGCAGCTTGGTGCAGGGGGCTGACACCGGGGAGCTGTTTTTT. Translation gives CASSLVQGADTGELFF.

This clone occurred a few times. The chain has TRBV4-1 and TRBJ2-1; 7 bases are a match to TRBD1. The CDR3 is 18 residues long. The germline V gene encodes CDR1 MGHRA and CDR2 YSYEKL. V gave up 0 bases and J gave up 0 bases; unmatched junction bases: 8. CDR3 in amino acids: CASSQDLGQSSSYNEQFF. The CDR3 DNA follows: TGCGCCAGCAGCCAAGACCTGGGACAGTCGAGCTCCTACAATGAGCAGTTCTTC.

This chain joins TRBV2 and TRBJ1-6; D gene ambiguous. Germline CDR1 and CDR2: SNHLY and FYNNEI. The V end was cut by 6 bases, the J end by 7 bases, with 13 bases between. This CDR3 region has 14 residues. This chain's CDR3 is CASSLTEANSPLHF. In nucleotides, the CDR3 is TGTGCCAGCAGCCTGACCGAAGCGAATTCACCCCTCCACTTT.

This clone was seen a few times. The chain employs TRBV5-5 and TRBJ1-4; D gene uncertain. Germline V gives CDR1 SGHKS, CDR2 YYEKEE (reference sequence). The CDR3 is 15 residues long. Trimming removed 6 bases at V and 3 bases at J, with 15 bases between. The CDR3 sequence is CASTYEPRANEKLFF. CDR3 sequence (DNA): TGTGCCAGCACCTACGAGCCGAGGGCTAATGAAAAACTGTTTTTT.

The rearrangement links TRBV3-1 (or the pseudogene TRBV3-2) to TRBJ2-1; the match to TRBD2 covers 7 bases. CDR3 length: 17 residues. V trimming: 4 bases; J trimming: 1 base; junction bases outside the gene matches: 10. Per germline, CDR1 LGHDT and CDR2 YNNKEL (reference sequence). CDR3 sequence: CASSRESGAGSYNEQFF. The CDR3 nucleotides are TGTGCCAGCAGCCGGGAGAGCGGGGCAGGTTCCTACAATGAGCAGTTCTTC.

The CDR3 DNA follows: TGTGCCAGCAGCCCAGGGGGCCTGAACACTGAAGCTTTCTTT. Its protein product is CASSPGGLNTEAFF. V usage is TRBV7-3 and J usage is TRBJ1-1; 8 bases align to TRBD1. This CDR3 comprises 14 residues. The V gene's germline CDR1 is SGHTA and CDR2 FQGTGA. V lost 5 bases and J lost 0; bases outside the gene matches: 2.

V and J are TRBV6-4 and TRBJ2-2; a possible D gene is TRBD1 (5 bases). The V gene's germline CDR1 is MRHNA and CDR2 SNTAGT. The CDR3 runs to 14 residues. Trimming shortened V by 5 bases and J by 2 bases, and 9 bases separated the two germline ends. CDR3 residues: CASSSDSNTGELFF. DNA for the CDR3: TGTGCCAGCAGTAGCGACAGCAACACCGGGGAGCTGTTTTTT.

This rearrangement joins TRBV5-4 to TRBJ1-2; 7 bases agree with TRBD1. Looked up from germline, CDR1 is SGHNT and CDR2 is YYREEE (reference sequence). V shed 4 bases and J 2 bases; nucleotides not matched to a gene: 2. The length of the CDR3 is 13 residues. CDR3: CASSVTGNYGYTF. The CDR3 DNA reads TGTGCCAGCAGCGTGACAGGGAACTATGGCTACACCTTC.

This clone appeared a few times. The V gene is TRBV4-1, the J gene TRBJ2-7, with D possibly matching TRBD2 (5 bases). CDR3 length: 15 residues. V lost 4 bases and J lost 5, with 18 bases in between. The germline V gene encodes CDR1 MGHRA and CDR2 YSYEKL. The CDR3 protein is CASSLGTGLKNEQYF. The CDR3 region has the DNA TGCGCCAGCAGCCTAGGTACGGGGTTGAAAAACGAGCAGTACTTC.

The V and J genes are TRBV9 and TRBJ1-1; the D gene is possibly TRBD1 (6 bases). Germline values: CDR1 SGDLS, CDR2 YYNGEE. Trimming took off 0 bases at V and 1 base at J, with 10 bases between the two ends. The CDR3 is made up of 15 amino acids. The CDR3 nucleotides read TGTGCCAGCAGCGTAGTTGGGACACAGAACACTGAAGCTTTCTTT. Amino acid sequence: CASSVVGTQNTEAFF.

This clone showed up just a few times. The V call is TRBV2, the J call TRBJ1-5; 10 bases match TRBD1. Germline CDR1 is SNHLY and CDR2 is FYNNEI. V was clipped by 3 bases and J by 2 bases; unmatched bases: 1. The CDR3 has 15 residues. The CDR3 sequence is CASSEGTGGNQPQHF. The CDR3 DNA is TGTGCCAGCAGTGAGGGGACAGGGGGCAATCAGCCCCAGCATTTT. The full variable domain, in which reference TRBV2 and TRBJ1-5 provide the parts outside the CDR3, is EPEVTQTPSHQVTQMGQEVILRCVPISNHLYFYWYRQILGQKVEFLVSFYNNEISEKSEIFDDQFSVERPDGSNFTLKIRSTKLEDSAMYFCASSEGTGGNQPQHFGDGTRLSIL.

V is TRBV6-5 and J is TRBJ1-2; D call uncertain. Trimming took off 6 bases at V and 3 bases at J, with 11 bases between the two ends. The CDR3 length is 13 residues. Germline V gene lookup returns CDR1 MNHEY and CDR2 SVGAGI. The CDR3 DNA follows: TGTGCCAGCAGCACGACTAGGGACTATGGCTACACCTTC. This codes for CASSTTRDYGYTF.

In DNA, the CDR3 is TGTGCCAGTAAAGGGGGGGTCGACTATGGCTACACCTTC. Translating gives CASKGGVDYGYTF. The J gene is TRBJ1-2, the V gene TRBV19, with D perhaps TRBD1 (6 bases). CDR1 and CDR2 from the germline V gene are LNHDA and SQIVND (reference sequence). Deletions cut 7 bases from V and 3 bases from J, with 12 bases between. CDR3 length equals 13 residues. Full variable domain (outside the CDR3, taken from reference TRBV19 and TRBJ1-2): DGGITQSPKYLFRKEGQNVTLSCEQNLNHDAMYWYRQDPGQGLRLIYYSQIVNDFQKGDIAEGYSVSREKKESFPLTVTSAQKNPTAFYLCASKGGVDYGYTFGSGTRLTVV.

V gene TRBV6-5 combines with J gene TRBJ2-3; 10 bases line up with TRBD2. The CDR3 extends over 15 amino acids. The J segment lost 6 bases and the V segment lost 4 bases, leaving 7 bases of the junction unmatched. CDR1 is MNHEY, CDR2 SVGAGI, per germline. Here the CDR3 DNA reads TGTGCCAGCAGTTCCGAGCGGGGGGGCCGGGATACGCAGTATTTT. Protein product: CASSSERGGRDTQYF.

The CDR3 is CASSQGFGNSPLHF. The CDR3 DNA sequence: TGTGCCAGCTCCCAGGGGTTTGGAAATTCACCCCTCCACTTT. This chain joins TRBV27 and TRBJ1-6; D is perhaps TRBD1 (6 bases). Germline CDR1 reads MNHEY; CDR2 reads SMNVEV (reference sequence). The CDR3 is made up of 14 amino acids. Deletions cut 8 bases from V and 7 bases from J, with 15 bases between.

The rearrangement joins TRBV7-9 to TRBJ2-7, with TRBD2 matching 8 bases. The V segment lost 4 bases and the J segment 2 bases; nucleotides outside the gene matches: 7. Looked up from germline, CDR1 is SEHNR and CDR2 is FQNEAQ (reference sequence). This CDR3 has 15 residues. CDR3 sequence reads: CASSYKRGMTYEQYF. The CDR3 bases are TGTGCCAGCAGCTACAAGCGGGGGATGACCTACGAGCAGTACTTC.

CDR3 protein: CASSVGTGAYEQYF. The CDR3 nucleotides read TGTGCCAGCAGCGTTGGGACAGGGGCCTACGAGCAGTACTTC. The chain combines TRBV9 with TRBJ2-7, with TRBD1 matching over 10 bases. The CDR3 runs 14 residues. In germline, CDR1 is SGDLS, CDR2 YYNGEE. V shed 2 bases, J shed 2 bases, and the junction held 1 base outside the gene matches.

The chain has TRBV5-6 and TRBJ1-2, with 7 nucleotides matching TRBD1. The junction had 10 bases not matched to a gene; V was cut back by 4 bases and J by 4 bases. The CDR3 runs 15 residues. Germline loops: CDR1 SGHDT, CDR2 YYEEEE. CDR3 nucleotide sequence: TGTGCCAGCAGCAAAAGGACAGGATACTTCTATGGCTACACCTTC. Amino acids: CASSKRTGYFYGYTF. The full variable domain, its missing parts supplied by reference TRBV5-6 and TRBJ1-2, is DAGVTQSPTHLIKTRGQQVTLRCSPKSGHDTVSWYQQALGQGPQFIFQYYEEEERQRGNFPDRFSGHQFPNYSSELNVNALLLGDSALYLCASSKRTGYFYGYTFGSGTRLTVV.

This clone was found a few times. CDR3 sequence reads: CSVEDPRVGGNTIYF. CDR3 DNA sequence: TGCAGCGTTGAAGATCCCAGGGTTGGTGGAAACACCATATATTTT. V gene TRBV29-1 combines with J gene TRBJ1-3; tentatively, D is TRBD1 (5 bases). The germline gives CDR1 SQVTM, CDR2 ANQGSEA. V was shortened by 0 bases and J by 3 bases, with 12 bases between the two germline ends. The CDR3 loop spans 15 amino acids.

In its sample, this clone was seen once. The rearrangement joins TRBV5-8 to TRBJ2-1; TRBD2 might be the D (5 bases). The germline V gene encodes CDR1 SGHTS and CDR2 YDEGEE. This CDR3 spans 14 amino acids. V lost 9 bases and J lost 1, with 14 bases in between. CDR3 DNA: TGTGCCACCGCGGAGGACTTTTCCTACAATGAGCAGTTCTTC. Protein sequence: CATAEDFSYNEQFF.

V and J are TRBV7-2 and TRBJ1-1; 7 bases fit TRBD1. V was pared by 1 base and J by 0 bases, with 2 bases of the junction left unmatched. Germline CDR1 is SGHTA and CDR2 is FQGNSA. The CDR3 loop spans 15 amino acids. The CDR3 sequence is CASSLVTGVNTEAFF. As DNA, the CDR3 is TGTGCCAGCAGCTTAGTAACAGGGGTGAACACTGAAGCTTTCTTT.